This TCR beta chain emerged from a study of naive and memory T cell subsets. Study-wide points: Naive and memory subsets had different power law exponents for TCR abundance. In naive cells, over 95% of TCR sequences were seen only once.

This CDR3 is 13 amino acids long. From germline, CDR1 is SGHRS and CDR2 YFSETQ. The V gene lost 4 bases and the J gene lost 3 bases, with 10 bases spanning the gap. On this clonotype itself: What it recognizes is unknown.

Both TRBC1 and TRBC2 were covered by a beta constant-region primer of two equimolar oligonucleotides. Using its own MiXCR run on the UMI-ligation and nested PCR reads, TCRdb lists one record per CDR3 protein. Seen here are 130,000 to 150,000 distinct CDR3 sequences, 15% to 20% observed once, and the top ten hold about 0.13%. After the first PCR, alpha and beta chain libraries were processed separately. Cells stained for CD3, CD4, CD8, CD45RA and CD27 were sorted into four subsets. The sequenced sample was naive CD4+ T cells from blood. This clonotype was sampled from a human donor in good health. This rearrangement joins TRBV5-1 to TRBJ1-2; the D is unclear. The CDR3 is CASSPDGDYGYTF. In nucleotides, the CDR3 is TGCGCCAGCAGCCCCGACGGAGACTATGGCTACACCTTC.